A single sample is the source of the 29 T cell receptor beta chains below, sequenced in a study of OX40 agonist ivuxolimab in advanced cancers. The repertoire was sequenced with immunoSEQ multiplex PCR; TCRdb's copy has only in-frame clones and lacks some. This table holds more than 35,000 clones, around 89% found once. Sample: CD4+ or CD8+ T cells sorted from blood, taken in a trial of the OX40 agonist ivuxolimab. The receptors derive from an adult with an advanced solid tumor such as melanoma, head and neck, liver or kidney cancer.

The CDR3 sequence is CASSISTGQLKAFF. The CDR3 region has the DNA TGTGCCAGTAGTATCAGTACGGGACAGCTTAAAGCTTTCTTT. The rearrangement joins TRBV19 to TRBJ1-1; 7 bases align to TRBD1. In germline, CDR1 is LNHDA, CDR2 SQIVND (reference sequence). The CDR3 is 14 amino acids. V lost 3 bases, J lost 9 bases, and 10 bases stayed unmatched.

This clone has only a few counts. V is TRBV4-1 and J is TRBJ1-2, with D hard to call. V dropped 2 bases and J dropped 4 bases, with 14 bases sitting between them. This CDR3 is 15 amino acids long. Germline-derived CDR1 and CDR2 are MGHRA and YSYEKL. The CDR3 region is CASSQPTGSSYGYTF. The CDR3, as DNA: TGCGCCAGCAGCCAACCGACCGGGTCCTCCTATGGCTACACCTTC.

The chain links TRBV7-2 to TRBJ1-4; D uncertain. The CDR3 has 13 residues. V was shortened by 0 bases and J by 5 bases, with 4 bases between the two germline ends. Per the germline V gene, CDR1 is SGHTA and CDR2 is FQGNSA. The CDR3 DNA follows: TGTGCCAGCAGCTTAGCACAGAATGAAAAACTGTTTTTT. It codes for CASSLAQNEKLFF.

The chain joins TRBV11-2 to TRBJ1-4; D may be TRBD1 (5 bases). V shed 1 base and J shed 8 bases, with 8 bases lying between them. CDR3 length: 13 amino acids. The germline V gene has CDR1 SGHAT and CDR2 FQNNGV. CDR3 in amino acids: CASSLGGVEKLFF. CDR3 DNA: TGTGCCAGCAGCTTAGGAGGGGTGGAAAAACTGTTTTTT.

The CDR3 is CASSPQGLGEKLFF. CDR3 in DNA: TGTGCCAGCAGCCCTCAGGGCTTAGGGGAAAAACTGTTTTTT. The J gene is TRBJ1-4, the V gene TRBV5-5; a weak D match, TRBD1 (5 bases). The germline V gene has CDR1 SGHKS and CDR2 YYEKEE (reference sequence). V gave up 4 bases and J gave up 8 bases, with 15 bases separating them. This CDR3 is built from 14 residues.

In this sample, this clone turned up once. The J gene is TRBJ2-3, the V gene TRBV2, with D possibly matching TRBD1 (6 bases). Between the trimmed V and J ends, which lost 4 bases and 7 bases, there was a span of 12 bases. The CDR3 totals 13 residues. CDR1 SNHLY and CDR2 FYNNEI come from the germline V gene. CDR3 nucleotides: TGTGCCAGCAGTGGGACAGAGAGGTATACGCAGTATTTT. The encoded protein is CASSGTERYTQYF. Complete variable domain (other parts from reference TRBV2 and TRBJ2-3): EPEVTQTPSHQVTQMGQEVILRCVPISNHLYFYWYRQILGQKVEFLVSFYNNEISEKSEIFDDQFSVERPDGSNFTLKIRSTKLEDSAMYFCASSGTERYTQYFGPGTRLTVL.

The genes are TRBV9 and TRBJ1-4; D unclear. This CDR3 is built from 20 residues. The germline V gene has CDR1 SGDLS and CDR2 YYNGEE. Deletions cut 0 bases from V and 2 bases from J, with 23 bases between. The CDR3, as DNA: TGTGCCAGCAGCGTAGGGTGGTTGTCGGGGTACGAAGAGACTAATGAAAAACTGTTTTTT. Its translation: CASSVGWLSGYEETNEKLFF.

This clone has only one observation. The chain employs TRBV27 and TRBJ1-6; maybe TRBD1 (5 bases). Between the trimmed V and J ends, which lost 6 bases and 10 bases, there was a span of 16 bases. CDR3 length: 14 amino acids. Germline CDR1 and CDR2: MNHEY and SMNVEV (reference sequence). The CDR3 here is CASRPELGASPLHF. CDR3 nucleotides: TGTGCCAGCAGGCCTGAGCTAGGGGCATCACCCCTCCACTTT.

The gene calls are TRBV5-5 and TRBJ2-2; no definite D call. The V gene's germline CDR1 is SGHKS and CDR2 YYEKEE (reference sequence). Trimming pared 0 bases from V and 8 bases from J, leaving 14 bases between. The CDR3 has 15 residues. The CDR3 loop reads CASSLGSTGVGELFF. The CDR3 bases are TGTGCCAGCAGCTTGGGTAGCACCGGTGTTGGGGAGCTGTTTTTT. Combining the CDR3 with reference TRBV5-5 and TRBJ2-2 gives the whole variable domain DAGVTQSPTHLIKTRGQQVTLRCSPISGHKSVSWYQQVLGQGPQFIFQYYEKEERGRGNFPDRFSARQFPNYSSELNVNALLLGDSALYLCASSLGSTGVGELFFGEGSRLTVL.

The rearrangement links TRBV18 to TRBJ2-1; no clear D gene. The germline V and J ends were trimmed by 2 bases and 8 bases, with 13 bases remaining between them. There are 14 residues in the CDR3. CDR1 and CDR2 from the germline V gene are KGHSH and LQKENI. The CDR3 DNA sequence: TGTGCCAGCTCACCAGCCGGTCCGGGCTATGAGCAGTTCTTC. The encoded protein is CASSPAGPGYEQFF. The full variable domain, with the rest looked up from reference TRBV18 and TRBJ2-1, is NAGVMQNPRHLVRRRGQEARLRCSPMKGHSHVYWYRQLPEEGLKFMVYLQKENIIDESGMPKERFSAEFPKEGPSILRIQQVVRGDSAAYFCASSPAGPGYEQFFGPGTRLTVL.

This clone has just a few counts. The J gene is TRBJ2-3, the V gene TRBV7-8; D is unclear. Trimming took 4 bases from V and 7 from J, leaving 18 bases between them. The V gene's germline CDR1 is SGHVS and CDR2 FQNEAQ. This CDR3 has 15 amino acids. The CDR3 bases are TGTGCCAGCAGCTCCCAGGTGGGGAAACGGAATACGCAGTATTTT. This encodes CASSSQVGKRNTQYF.

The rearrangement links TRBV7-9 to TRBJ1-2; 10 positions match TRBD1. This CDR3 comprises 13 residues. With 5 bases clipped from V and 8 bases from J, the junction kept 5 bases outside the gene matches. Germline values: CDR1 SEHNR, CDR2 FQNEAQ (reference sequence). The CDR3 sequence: CASSPWGQGGYTF. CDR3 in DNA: TGTGCCAGCAGCCCTTGGGGACAGGGGGGCTACACCTTC.

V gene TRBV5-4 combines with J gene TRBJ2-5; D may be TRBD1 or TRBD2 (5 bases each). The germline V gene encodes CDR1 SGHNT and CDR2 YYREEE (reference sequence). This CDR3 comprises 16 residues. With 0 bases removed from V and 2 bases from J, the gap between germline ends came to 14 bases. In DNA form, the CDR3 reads TGTGCCAGCAGCTTGGGTCTAATGGGGGATCAAGAGACCCAGTACTTC. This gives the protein CASSLGLMGDQETQYF.

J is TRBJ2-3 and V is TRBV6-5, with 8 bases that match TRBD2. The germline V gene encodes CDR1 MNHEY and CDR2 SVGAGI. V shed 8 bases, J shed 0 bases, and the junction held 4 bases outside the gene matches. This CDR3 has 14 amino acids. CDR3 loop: CASGQRGSTDTQYF. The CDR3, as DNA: TGTGCCAGCGGACAGCGGGGGAGCACAGATACGCAGTATTTT.

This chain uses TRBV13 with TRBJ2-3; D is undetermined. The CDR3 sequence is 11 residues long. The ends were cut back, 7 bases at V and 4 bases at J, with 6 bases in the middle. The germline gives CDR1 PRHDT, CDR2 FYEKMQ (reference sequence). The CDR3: CASKVADTQYF. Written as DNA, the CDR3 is TGTGCCAGCAAGGTCGCAGATACGCAGTATTTT.

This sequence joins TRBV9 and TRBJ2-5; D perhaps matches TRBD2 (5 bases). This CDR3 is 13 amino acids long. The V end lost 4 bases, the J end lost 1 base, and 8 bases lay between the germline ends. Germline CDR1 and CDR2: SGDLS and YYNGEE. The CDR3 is CASSPGIQETQYF. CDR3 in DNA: TGTGCCAGCAGCCCCGGGATCCAAGAGACCCAGTACTTC.

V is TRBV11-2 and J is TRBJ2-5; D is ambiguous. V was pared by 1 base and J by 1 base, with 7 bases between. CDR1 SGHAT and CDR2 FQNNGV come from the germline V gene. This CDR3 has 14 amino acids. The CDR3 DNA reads TGTGCCAGCAGCTTAGCCGGAATCCAAGAGACCCAGTACTTC. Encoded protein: CASSLAGIQETQYF.

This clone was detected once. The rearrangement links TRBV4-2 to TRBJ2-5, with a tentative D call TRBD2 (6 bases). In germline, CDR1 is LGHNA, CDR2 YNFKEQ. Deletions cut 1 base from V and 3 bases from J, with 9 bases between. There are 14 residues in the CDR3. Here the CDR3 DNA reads TGTGCCAGCAGCCAAGGCGGGACGGAAGAGACCCAGTACTTC. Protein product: CASSQGGTEETQYF.

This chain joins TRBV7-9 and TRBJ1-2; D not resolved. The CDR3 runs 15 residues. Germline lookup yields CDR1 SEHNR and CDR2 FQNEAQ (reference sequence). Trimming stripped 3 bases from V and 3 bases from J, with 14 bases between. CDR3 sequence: CASSFLDRLDYGYTF. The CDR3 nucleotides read TGTGCCAGCAGCTTTCTGGACCGACTGGACTATGGCTACACCTTC.

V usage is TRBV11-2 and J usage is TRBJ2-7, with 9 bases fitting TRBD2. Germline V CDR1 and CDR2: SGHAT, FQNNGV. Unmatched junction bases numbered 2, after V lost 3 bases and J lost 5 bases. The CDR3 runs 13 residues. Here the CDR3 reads CASSFGTSNEQYF. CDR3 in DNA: TGTGCCAGCAGCTTCGGGACTAGCAACGAGCAGTACTTC.

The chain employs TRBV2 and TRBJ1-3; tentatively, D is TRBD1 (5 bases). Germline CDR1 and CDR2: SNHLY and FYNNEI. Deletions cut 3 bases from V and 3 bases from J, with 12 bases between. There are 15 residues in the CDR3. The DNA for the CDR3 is TGTGCCAGCAGTGAGGGGCCCGGAGGTGGAAACACCATATATTTT. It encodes CASSEGPGGGNTIYF. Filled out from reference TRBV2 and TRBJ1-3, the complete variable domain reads EPEVTQTPSHQVTQMGQEVILRCVPISNHLYFYWYRQILGQKVEFLVSFYNNEISEKSEIFDDQFSVERPDGSNFTLKIRSTKLEDSAMYFCASSEGPGGGNTIYFGEGSWLTVV.

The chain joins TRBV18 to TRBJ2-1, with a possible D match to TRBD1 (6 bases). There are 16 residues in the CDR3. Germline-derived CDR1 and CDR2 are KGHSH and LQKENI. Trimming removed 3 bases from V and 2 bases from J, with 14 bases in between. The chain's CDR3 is CASSPGMDSTYNEQFF. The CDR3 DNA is TGTGCCAGCTCACCCGGAATGGACAGTACCTACAATGAGCAGTTCTTC.

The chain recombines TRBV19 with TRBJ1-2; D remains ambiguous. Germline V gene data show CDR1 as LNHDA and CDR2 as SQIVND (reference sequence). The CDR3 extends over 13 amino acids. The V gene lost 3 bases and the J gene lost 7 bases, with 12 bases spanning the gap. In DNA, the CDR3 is TGTGCCAGTAGTATTTGGGATATGGGTGGCTACACCTTC. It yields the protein CASSIWDMGGYTF.

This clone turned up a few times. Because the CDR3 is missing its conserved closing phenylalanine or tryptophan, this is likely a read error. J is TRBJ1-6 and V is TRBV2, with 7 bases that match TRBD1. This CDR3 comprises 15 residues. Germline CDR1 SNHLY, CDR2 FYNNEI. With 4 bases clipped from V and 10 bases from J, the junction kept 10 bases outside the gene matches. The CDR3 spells CASSAEGGFESPLHL. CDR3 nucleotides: TGTGCCAGCAGTGCTGAAGGGGGCTTTGAATCACCCCTCCACCTT.

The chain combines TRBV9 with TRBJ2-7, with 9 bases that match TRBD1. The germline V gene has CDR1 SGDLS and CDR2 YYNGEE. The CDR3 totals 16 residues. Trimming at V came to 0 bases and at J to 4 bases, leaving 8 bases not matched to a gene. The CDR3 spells CASSVGMGQGEYEQYF. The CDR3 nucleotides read TGTGCCAGCAGCGTAGGCATGGGACAGGGAGAATACGAGCAGTACTTC. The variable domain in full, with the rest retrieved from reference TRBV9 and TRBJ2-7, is DSGVTQTPKHLITATGQRVTLRCSPRSGDLSVYWYQQSLDQGLQFLIQYYNGEERAKGNILERFSAQQFPDLHSELNLSSLELGDSALYFCASSVGMGQGEYEQYFGPGTRLTVT.

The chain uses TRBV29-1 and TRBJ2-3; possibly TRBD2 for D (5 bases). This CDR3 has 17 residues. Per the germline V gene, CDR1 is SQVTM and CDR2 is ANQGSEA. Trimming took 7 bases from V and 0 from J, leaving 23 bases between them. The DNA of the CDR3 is TGCAGCGCCCGCAGATCTCTAGCTGAATCTAGCACAGATACGCAGTATTTT. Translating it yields CSARRSLAESSTDTQYF.

The CDR3 DNA is TGCGCCAGCAGCTTACAGGGGGCGCAGACCTATGGCTACACCTTC. Translating it yields CASSLQGAQTYGYTF. The chain has TRBV5-1 and TRBJ1-2, with TRBD1 matching over 9 bases. This CDR3 has 15 amino acids. The V gene's germline CDR1 is SGHRS and CDR2 YFSETQ. The V segment lost 2 bases and the J segment 4 bases; nucleotides outside the gene matches: 6. The variable domain in full, with the rest retrieved from reference TRBV5-1 and TRBJ1-2, is KAGVTQTPRYLIKTRGQQVTLSCSPISGHRSVSWYQQTPGQGLQFLFEYFSETQRNKGNFPGRFSGRQFSNSRSEMNVSTLELGDSALYLCASSLQGAQTYGYTFGSGTRLTVV.

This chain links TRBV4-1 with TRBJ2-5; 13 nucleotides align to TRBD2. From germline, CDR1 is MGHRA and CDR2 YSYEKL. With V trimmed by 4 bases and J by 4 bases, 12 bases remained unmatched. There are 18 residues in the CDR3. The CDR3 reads CASSRYGTSGAASETQYF. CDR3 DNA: TGCGCCAGCAGCCGGTATGGGACTAGCGGGGCGGCATCAGAGACCCAGTACTTC.

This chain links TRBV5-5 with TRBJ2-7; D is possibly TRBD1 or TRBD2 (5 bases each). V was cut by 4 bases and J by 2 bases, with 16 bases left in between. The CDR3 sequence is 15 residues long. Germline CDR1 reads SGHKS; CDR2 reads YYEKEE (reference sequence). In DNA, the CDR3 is TGTGCCAGCAGCCCTAGGGGCGGGCCGCCCTACGAGCAGTACTTC. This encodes CASSPRGGPPYEQYF. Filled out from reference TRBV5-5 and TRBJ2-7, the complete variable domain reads DAGVTQSPTHLIKTRGQQVTLRCSPISGHKSVSWYQQVLGQGPQFIFQYYEKEERGRGNFPDRFSARQFPNYSSELNVNALLLGDSALYLCASSPRGGPPYEQYFGPGTRLTVT.